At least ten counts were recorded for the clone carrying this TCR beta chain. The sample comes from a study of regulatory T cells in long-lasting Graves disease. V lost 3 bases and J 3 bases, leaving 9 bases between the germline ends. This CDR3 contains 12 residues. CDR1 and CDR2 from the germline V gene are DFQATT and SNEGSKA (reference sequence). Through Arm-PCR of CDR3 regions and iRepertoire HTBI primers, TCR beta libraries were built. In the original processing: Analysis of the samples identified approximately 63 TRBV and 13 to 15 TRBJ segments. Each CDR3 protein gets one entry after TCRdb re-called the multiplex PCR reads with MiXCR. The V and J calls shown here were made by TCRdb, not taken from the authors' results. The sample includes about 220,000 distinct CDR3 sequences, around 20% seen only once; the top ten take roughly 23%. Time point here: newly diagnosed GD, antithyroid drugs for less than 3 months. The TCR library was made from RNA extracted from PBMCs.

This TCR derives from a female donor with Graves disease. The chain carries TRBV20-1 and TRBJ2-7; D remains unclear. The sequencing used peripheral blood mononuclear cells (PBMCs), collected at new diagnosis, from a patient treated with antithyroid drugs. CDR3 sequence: CSASSSLYEQYF. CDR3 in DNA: TGCAGTGCTAGTAGCAGCCTCTACGAGCAGTACTTC.